This is a list of T cell receptor beta chains from one sample in a study of blood T cell repertoires in COVID-19. Produced via immunoSEQ multiplex PCR; TCRdb's table is partial and in-frame only. Altogether about 54,000 clones are present, about 91% being singletons, with the ten largest covering around 7%. The sequencing input was peripheral blood. The receptors were gathered from a woman aged 55-70 years with active or convalescent COVID-19. CDR3s include the opening cysteine and the closing phenylalanine or tryptophan. The order of the fields is CDR3 protein, CDR3 DNA, D gene, J gene, V gene, clone size. A D gene is named only where the DNA matches it firmly. Size tells how often a clone was seen (once, few, many) or the class of an expanded clone, and some rows leave it out.

CDR3: CASSYGRTTSNSPLHF
DNA: TGTGCCAGCAGTTACGGGCGGACTACCTCGAATTCACCCCTCCACTTT
D: .
J: TRBJ1-6
V: TRBV6-2/TRBV6-3
size: .

CDR3: CASSGYREMAGANVLTF
DNA: TGTGCCAGCAGCGGCTACAGGGAAATGGCTGGGGCCAACGTCCTGACTTTC
D: .
J: TRBJ2-6
V: TRBV9
size: .

CDR3: CASSPYGTGKVGQPQHF
DNA: TGTGCCAGCAGTCCATACGGGACAGGGAAAGTAGGTCAGCCCCAGCATTTT
D: TRBD1
J: TRBJ1-5
V: TRBV28
size: once

CDR3: CASTPDRPGFEQYF
DNA: TGCGCCAGCACGCCTGATCGACCAGGGTTCGAGCAGTACTTC
D: .
J: TRBJ2-7
V: TRBV5-1
size: .

CDR3: CASSVSQDYGYTF
DNA: TGTGCCAGCAGTGTATCACAGGATTATGGCTACACCTTC
D: .
J: TRBJ1-2
V: TRBV27
size: .

CDR3: CASSLESLSAKSSYNEQFF
DNA: TGTGCCAGCAGCTTGGAGAGCCTTAGCGCTAAGAGCTCCTACAATGAGCAGTTCTTC
D: .
J: TRBJ2-1
V: TRBV5-4
size: .

CDR3: CATSRDEPPDEQFF
DNA: TGTGCCACCAGCAGAGATGAGCCCCCCGATGAGCAGTTCTTC
D: .
J: TRBJ2-1
V: TRBV15
size: .

CDR3: CATAGQGRSYGYTF
DNA: TGTGCCACCGCGGGACAGGGAAGGTCCTATGGCTACACCTTC
D: TRBD1
J: TRBJ1-2
V: TRBV24-1
size: .

CDR3: CASKLGAGYGYTF
DNA: TGTGCCAGCAAACTGGGGGCAGGGTATGGCTACACCTTC
D: .
J: TRBJ1-2
V: TRBV6-5
size: .

CDR3: CAWKFPGSGTGELFF
DNA: TGTGCCTGGAAATTCCCGGGGTCGGGGACCGGGGAGCTGTTTTTT
D: .
J: TRBJ2-2
V: TRBV30
size: .

CDR3: CASSPPGQGNQPQHF
DNA: TGTGCCAGCAGTCCTCCGGGACAGGGGAATCAGCCCCAGCATTTT
D: TRBD1
J: TRBJ1-5
V: TRBV28
size: .

CDR3: CASSPMGGGDDEQYF
DNA: TGTGCCAGCAGCCCCATGGGGGGGGGAGACGACGAGCAGTACTTC
D: TRBD2
J: TRBJ2-7
V: TRBV7-7
size: .

CDR3: CASSGTPTGELFF
DNA: TGTGCCAGCAGCGGGACACCTACCGGGGAGCTGTTTTTT
D: .
J: TRBJ2-2
V: TRBV25-1
size: .

CDR3: CASSRGRTEAFF
DNA: TGTGCCAGCTCCAGGGGGCGGACTGAAGCTTTCTTT
D: TRBD1
J: TRBJ1-1
V: TRBV2
size: .

CDR3: CASSYSQGAGGYTF
DNA: TGTGCCAGCAGTTACTCACAGGGGGCCGGTGGCTACACCTTC
D: TRBD1
J: TRBJ1-2
V: TRBV6-6
size: few

CDR3: CASSLRAGRVAGGHTDTQYF
DNA: TGTGCCAGCAGTTTAAGGGCTGGTAGGGTAGCGGGGGGCCACACAGATACGCAGTATTTT
D: TRBD2
J: TRBJ2-3
V: TRBV28
size: .

CDR3: CASSPRDRGRSNEKLFF
DNA: TGTGCCAGCAGTCCGAGGGACAGGGGGCGGTCTAATGAAAAACTGTTTTTT
D: TRBD1
J: TRBJ1-4
V: TRBV28
size: .

CDR3: CSVGWGDNTEAFF
DNA: TGCAGCGTGGGGTGGGGGGATAACACTGAAGCTTTCTTT
D: .
J: TRBJ1-1
V: TRBV29-1
size: .

CDR3: CATLAGGPTDTQYF
DNA: TGTGCCACCTTGGCGGGGGGTCCCACAGATACGCAGTATTTT
D: TRBD2
J: TRBJ2-3
V: TRBV2
size: once

CDR3: CASSMGWSDEQFF
DNA: TGTGCCAGTAGTATGGGTTGGAGTGATGAGCAGTTCTTC
D: .
J: TRBJ2-1
V: TRBV19
size: .

CDR3: CASSPGYGYTF
DNA: TGTGCCAGCAGTCCAGGCTATGGCTACACCTTC
D: .
J: TRBJ1-2
V: TRBV27
size: .

CDR3: CASSLYSVAADTDTQYF
DNA: TGTGCCAGCAGTTTATACTCAGTGGCGGCCGACACAGATACGCAGTATTTT
D: .
J: TRBJ2-3
V: TRBV28
size: .

CDR3: CASRHGTSYEQYF
DNA: TGTGCCAGCAGGCACGGGACTTCCTACGAGCAGTACTTC
D: .
J: TRBJ2-7
V: TRBV6-5
size: .

CDR3: CAWIPGSGNTIYF
DNA: TGTGCCTGGATCCCAGGGTCTGGAAACACCATATATTTT
D: .
J: TRBJ1-3
V: TRBV30
size: .

CDR3: CAWLVNTEAFF
DNA: TGTGCCTGGTTAGTGAACACTGAAGCTTTCTTT
D: .
J: TRBJ1-1
V: TRBV30
size: .

CDR3: CASSLGEQPQHF
DNA: TGTGCCAGCAGCCTAGGTGAGCAGCCCCAGCATTTT
D: .
J: TRBJ1-5
V: TRBV7-9
size: .

CDR3: CAISVRGEETQYF
DNA: TGTGCCATCAGTGTGCGGGGGGAAGAGACCCAGTACTTC
D: TRBD2
J: TRBJ2-5
V: TRBV10-3
size: .

CDR3: CASSQGAINTGELFF
DNA: TGTGCCAGCAGCCAAGGTGCTATCAACACCGGGGAGCTGTTTTTT
D: .
J: TRBJ2-2
V: TRBV3-1/TRBV3-2
size: .

CDR3: CASSLDPGGSYEQYF
DNA: TGTGCCAGCAGCTTAGATCCCGGCGGCTCCTACGAGCAGTACTTC
D: .
J: TRBJ2-7
V: TRBV7-9
size: .

CDR3: CASSLRTSGSTDTQYF
DNA: TGTGCCAGCAGCTTACGGACTAGCGGGAGCACAGATACGCAGTATTTT
D: TRBD2
J: TRBJ2-3
V: TRBV3-1/TRBV3-2
size: .

CDR3: CASSPSRGTEAFF
DNA: TGTGCCAGTAGTCCGTCCCGGGGCACTGAAGCTTTCTTT
D: .
J: TRBJ1-1
V: TRBV19
size: once

CDR3: CASSPRGSGPQHF
DNA: TGTGCCAGTAGCCCCAGGGGGTCAGGGCCCCAGCATTTT
D: TRBD1
J: TRBJ1-5
V: TRBV19
size: .

CDR3: CASSSVRTSNEQYF
DNA: TGTGCCAGCAGTTCCGTCCGGACTAGCAACGAGCAGTACTTC
D: TRBD2
J: TRBJ2-7
V: TRBV27
size: .

CDR3: CASSSAWTGGNYGYTF
DNA: TGTGCCAGCAGTTCCGCGTGGACAGGGGGGAACTATGGCTACACCTTC
D: TRBD1
J: TRBJ1-2
V: TRBV28
size: .

CDR3: CASSPSSGGTGELFF
DNA: TGTGCCAGCTCACCCTCTAGCGGGGGAACCGGGGAGCTGTTTTTT
D: TRBD2
J: TRBJ2-2
V: TRBV18
size: .

CDR3: CASSRQEYGNTIYF
DNA: TGTGCCAGCAGTCGACAGGAATACGGAAACACCATATATTTT
D: .
J: TRBJ1-3
V: TRBV28
size: .

CDR3: CASSHIEGAGSGANVLTF
DNA: TGCGCCAGCAGCCACATCGAGGGGGCAGGGTCTGGGGCCAACGTCCTGACTTTC
D: TRBD1
J: TRBJ2-6
V: TRBV4-1
size: .